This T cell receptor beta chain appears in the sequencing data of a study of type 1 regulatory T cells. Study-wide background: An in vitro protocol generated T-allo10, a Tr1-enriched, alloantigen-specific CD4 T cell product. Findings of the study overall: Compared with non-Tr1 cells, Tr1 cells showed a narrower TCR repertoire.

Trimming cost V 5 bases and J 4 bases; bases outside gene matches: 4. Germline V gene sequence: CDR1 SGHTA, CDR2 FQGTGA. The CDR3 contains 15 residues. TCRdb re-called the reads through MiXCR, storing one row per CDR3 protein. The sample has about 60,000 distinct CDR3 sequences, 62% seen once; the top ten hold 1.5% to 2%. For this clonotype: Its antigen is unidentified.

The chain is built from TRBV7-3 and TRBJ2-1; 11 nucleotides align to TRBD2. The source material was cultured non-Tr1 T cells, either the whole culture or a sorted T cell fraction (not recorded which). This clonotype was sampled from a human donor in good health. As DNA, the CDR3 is TGTGCCAGCAGCACCACTAGCGGGAGTTACAATGAGCAGTTCTTC. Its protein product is CASSTTSGSYNEQFF.